This T cell receptor beta chain was observed in a study of somatic mutations in cytotoxic T cells in rheumatoid arthritis (dated by TCRdb to between 2016 and 2019). For context, the study as a whole: Peripheral blood (roughly 33 ml EDTA) was collected from patients immediately after diagnosis and before any treatment began. Sorted V beta1+ cells also underwent TCRB sequencing, and some V beta antibody-stained T-cell populations were flow-sorted at nearly 100% purity on a FACSAria II or Sony SH800. The study asked whether expanded CD8+ T-cell clones in newly diagnosed, untreated rheumatoid arthritis carry somatic mutations, and used TCRB deep sequencing to characterize clonality. For roughly 63 rheumatoid arthritis patients and some 21 healthy controls, TCRB deep sequencing was carried out. The median ages of the patient and control groups were essentially identical. Results and caveats for the whole study, not just this receptor: The antigen targets of the expanded CD8+ clones were unknown, and absence from virus-specific databases did not rule out viral specificity. In about an eighth of the roughly 60 patients the largest CD8+ clone exceeded 20% of CD8+ cells, and several identical CD8+ TCRB sequences were shared between blood and synovial fluid. Healthy controls showed no age-related increase in CD8+ clonality, whereas patients did (Spearman r ≈ 0.49). Rheumatoid arthritis patients and age-matched healthy controls did not significantly differ in CD8+ T-cell clonality.

Genomic DNA underwent TCRB CDR3 sequencing using the immunoSEQ assay. The study's processing was this. Only a few patient CD8+ clones larger than 1% matched published virus-specific TCRB sequences when compared against them. The analyses included only productive TCRB rearrangements. A clone was defined by a unique TCRB CDR3 sequence, and clonality was computed as a productive clonality index based on Shannon entropy. To calculate repertoire overlap between two samples, the template counts of each clone were considered relative to each sample's total templates. V-gene usage from TCRB sequencing and V-gene usage measured by flow cytometry were correlated (Spearman r of 0.61). TCRdb mirrors the immuneACCESS table, restricted to in-frame sequences. Some clones are absent from its copies; in checked studies, under half trace to an unresolved V gene, and the reason for the others is unknown. V and J calls and clone size are copied from that table; D and trimming were computed from the DNA. The sample contains some 18,000 clones, around 80% of them found a single time. 28% of the sample is taken by the ten largest.

CD4+ and CD8+ cells were isolated by positive magnetic bead selection on an AutoMACS, and purity was checked by flow cytometry. A TCR V beta antibody panel was used in flow cytometry to screen first for clonal expansions, which were then characterized by TCRB deep sequencing of sorted CD8+ fractions. Peripheral blood mononuclear cells were obtained using density gradient separation with Ficoll-Paque PLUS. DNA was extracted from CD4-enriched, CD8-enriched or PBMC samples with Nucleospin Tissue or Tissue XS kits and quantified with a Qubit 2.0 fluorometer. A word on this clone: The antigen it binds to is not known. Base qualities are not recorded, but no much larger clone differs from it by a single base.

Sample: CD8+ T cells sorted from blood. This receptor was obtained from an adult with rheumatoid arthritis.

This receptor carries the CDR3 CAWSEGLATGELFF. The DNA sequence reads TGTGCCTGGAGTGAGGGCCTTGCAACCGGGGAGCTGTTTTTT. Recombination joined TRBV30 with TRBJ2-2; there is no confident call for the D gene. CDR3 length: 14 amino acids, cysteine to phenylalanine. Of the read, only the CDR3 DNA is kept; its 42 bases are in frame from base 1. Trimming removed 1 base from V and 5 bases from J, leaving 11 bases between the germline ends. For CDR1 and CDR2, the germline V gene (reference sequence) lists GTSNPN and SVGIG.